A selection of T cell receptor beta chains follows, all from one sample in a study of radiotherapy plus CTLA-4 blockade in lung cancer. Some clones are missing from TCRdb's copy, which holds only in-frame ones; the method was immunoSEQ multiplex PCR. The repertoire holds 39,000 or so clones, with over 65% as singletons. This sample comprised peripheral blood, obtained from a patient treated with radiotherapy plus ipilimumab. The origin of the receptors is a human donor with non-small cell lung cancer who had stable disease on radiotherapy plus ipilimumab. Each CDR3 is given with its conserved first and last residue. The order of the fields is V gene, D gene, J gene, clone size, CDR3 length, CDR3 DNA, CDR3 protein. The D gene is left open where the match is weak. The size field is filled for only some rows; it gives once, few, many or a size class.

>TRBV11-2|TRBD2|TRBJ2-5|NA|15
TGTGCCAGCAGCTTAGGCGGGGGTTGGGGAGAGACCCAGTACTTC
CASSLGGGWGETQYF
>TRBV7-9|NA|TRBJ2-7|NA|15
TGTGCCAGCAGCTTAGGCGGGGCTGGGGTCTACGAGCAGTACTTC
CASSLGGAGVYEQYF
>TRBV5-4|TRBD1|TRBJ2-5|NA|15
TGTGCCAGCAGCTTGTCGGACAGGGTAGGAGAGACCCAGTACTTC
CASSLSDRVGETQYF
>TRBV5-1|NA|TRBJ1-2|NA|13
TGCGCCAGCAGCTTCTCAGAGACACTAGGCTACACCTTC
CASSFSETLGYTF
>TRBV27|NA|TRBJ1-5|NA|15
TGTGCCAGCAGCTTTGGGTCCGATAGCAATCAGCCCCAGCATTTT
CASSFGSDSNQPQHF
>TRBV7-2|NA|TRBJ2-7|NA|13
TGTGCCAGCAGCTCCCGCGGAGACTACGAGCAGTACTTC
CASSSRGDYEQYF
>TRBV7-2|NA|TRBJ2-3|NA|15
TGTGCCAGCAGCCGGAGTCAGCGGGGCACAGATACGCAGTATTTT
CASSRSQRGTDTQYF
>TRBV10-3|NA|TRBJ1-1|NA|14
TGTGCCATCAGTGAGGGACAGCCCAACACTGAAGCTTTCTTT
CAISEGQPNTEAFF
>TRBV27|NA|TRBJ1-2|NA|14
TGTGCCAGCAGTTTCGGGAAAGGGAACTATGGCTACACCTTC
CASSFGKGNYGYTF
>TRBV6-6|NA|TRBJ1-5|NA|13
TGTGCCAGCAGTTACACAGGGCTCCAGCCCCAGCATTTT
CASSYTGLQPQHF
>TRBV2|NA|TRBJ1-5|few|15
TGTGCCAGCACTCGAGGGGGGGCGCGTTATCAGCCCCAGCATTTT
CASTRGGARYQPQHF
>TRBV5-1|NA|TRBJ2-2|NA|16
TGCGCCAGCAGCTTGGAAGACAGGAGTAAGACCGGGGAGCTGTTTTTT
CASSLEDRSKTGELFF
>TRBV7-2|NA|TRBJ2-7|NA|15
TGTGCCAGCAGCCCGGCAGGGGGGCCGCTCTACGAGCAGTACTTC
CASSPAGGPLYEQYF
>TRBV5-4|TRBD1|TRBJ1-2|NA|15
TGTGCCAGCAGCTTGGCCGGGACAGGCCACTATGGCTACACCTTC
CASSLAGTGHYGYTF
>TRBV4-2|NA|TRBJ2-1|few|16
TGTGCCAGCAGCCAAGATAGGGGGGGCTCCTACAATGAGCAGTTCTTC
CASSQDRGGSYNEQFF
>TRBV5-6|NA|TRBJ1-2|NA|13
TGTGCCAGCAGCTTGCGGACAGACTATGGCTACACCTTC
CASSLRTDYGYTF
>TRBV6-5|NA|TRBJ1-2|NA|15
TGTGCCAGCAGTTACTCACCCGGGGGGGAGAATGGCTACACCTTC
CASSYSPGGENGYTF
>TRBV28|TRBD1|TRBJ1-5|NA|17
TGTGCCAGCAGTTTTTTCCTCCGACAGGGTAGCGATCAGCCCCAGCATTTT
CASSFFLRQGSDQPQHF
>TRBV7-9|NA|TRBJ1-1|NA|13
TGTGCCAGCAGAGAATCGACAGGCACTGAAGCTTTCTTT
CASRESTGTEAFF
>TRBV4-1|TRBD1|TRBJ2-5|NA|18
TGCGCCAGCAGCCAAGACCCCGGACAGGGAGGAGTGCAAGAGACCCAGTACTTC
CASSQDPGQGGVQETQYF
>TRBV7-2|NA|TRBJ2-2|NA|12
TGTGCCAGCAGCTTCGGGGTCGGGGAGCTGTTTTTT
CASSFGVGELFF
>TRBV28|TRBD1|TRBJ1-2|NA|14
TGTGCCAGCAGGGGGGGACAGGGGGGACGAGGCTACACCTTC
CASRGGQGGRGYTF
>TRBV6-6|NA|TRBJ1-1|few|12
TGTGCCAGCATCCCACAGGACAACGACGCTTTCTTT
CASIPQDNDAFF
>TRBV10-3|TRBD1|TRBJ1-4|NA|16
TGTGCCATCAGTGTTGACAGGGTTTTAACTAATGAAAAACTGTTTTTT
CAISVDRVLTNEKLFF
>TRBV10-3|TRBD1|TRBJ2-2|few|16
TGTGCCATCACCGTAACAGGGGGCGCGGACACCGGGGAGCTGTTTTTT
CAITVTGGADTGELFF
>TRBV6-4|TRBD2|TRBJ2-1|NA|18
TGTGCCAGCAGTGACTCGCTAGCGGGGGGGCGAGGTTCGGATGAGCAGTTCTTC
CASSDSLAGGRGSDEQFF
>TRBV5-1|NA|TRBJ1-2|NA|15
TGCGCCAGCAGCTTTGGGCGGGGAGGTGTCTATGGCTACACCTTC
CASSFGRGGVYGYTF
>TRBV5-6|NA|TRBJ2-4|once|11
TGTGCCAGCAGCCAAGGGGACATTCAGTACTTC
CASSQGDIQYF
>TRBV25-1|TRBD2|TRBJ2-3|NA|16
TGTGCCAGCAGTCATTTGACTAGCGGGGGCACAGATACGCAGTATTTT
CASSHLTSGGTDTQYF
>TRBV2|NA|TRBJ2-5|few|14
TGTGCCACCATGCCTTCGGGTCTCCAAGAGACCCAGTACTTC
CATMPSGLQETQYF
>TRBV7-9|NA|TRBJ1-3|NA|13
TGTGCCAGCAGACCGGGCGACACTGTCCGTATTAGTTTT
CASRPGDTVRISF
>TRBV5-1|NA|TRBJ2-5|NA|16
TGCGCCAGCAGCCTCCAAGGTAGCCCCGGGACCGAGACCCAGTACTTC
CASSLQGSPGTETQYF
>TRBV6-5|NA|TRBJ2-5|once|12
TGTGCCAGCAGTCATGATTGGGAGACCCAGTACTTC
CASSHDWETQYF
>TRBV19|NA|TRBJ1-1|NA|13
TGTGCCAGTAGTATTCAGGGCGACGCTGAAGCTTTCTTT
CASSIQGDAEAFF
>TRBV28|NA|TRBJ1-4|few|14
TGTGCCAGCAGTTTACAGGGGATCAAGGAAAAACTGTTTTTT
CASSLQGIKEKLFF
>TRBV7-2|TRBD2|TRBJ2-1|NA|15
TGTGCCAGCAGCGGAACTAGCGGGGTCTACAATGAGCAGTTCTTC
CASSGTSGVYNEQFF
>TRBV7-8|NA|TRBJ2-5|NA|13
TGTGCCAGCAGCTTACCTCAGGGTCCGTCCCAGTACTTC
CASSLPQGPSQYF
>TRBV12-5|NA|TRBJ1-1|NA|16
TGTGCTAGTGGTCCCGGACAGTGGGATATGAACACTGAAGCTTTCTTT
CASGPGQWDMNTEAFF
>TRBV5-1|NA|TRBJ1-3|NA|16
TGCGCCAGCAGCTTGGTCGCGGTGGGCTTAGGAAACACCATATATTTT
CASSLVAVGLGNTIYF
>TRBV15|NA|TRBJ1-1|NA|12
TGTGCCACCAGCAGAGTTCCCCCTGAAGCTTTCTTT
CATSRVPPEAFF
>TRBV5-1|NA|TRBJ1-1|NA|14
TGCGCCAGCAGCTTGGCCTCGTCGGAGGCGCGGTCTTTCTTT
CASSLASSEARSFF
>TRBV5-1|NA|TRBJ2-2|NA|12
TGCGCCAGCAGCTTGGAGGTGGGGGAGCTGTTTTTT
CASSLEVGELFF
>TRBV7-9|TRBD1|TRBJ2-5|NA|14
TGTGCCAGCAGCCCGGGACAGGTTATTGAGACCCAGTACTTC
CASSPGQVIETQYF
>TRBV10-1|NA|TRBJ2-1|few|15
TGCGCCAGCAGCAGGACCGACGTCCCTTACAATGAGCAGTTCTTC
CASSRTDVPYNEQFF
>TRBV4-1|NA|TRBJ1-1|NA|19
TGCGCCAGCAGCCTGAAAAACCTCCAGGGGCGGAGGGTGAACACTGAAGCTTTCTTT
CASSLKNLQGRRVNTEAFF
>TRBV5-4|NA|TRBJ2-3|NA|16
TGTGCCAGCAGCTTGGATGCCGGGTCTAGCACAGATACGCAGTATTTT
CASSLDAGSSTDTQYF
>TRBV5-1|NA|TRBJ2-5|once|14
TGCGCCAGCAGCTTGGGGGGGCTCCAAGAGACCCAGTACTTC
CASSLGGLQETQYF
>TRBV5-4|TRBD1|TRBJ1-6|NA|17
TGTGCCAGCAGCTCCTGGACAGGGATATCCTATAATTCACCCCTCCACTTT
CASSSWTGISYNSPLHF
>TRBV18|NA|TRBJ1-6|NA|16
TGTGCCAGCTCACCGTCGGAGCAAGGCCCTAATTCACCCCTCCACTTT
CASSPSEQGPNSPLHF
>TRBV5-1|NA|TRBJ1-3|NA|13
TGCGCCAGCAGCTTGGAAGGGGGAAACACCATATATTTT
CASSLEGGNTIYF
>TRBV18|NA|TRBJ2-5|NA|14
TGTGCCAGCTCATCCGCAGGGTCTGGGGAGACCCAGTACTTC
CASSSAGSGETQYF
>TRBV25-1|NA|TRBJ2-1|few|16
TGTGCCAGCAGTGATCGGCCGTTGAGTTCCTACAATGAGCAGTTCTTC
CASSDRPLSSYNEQFF
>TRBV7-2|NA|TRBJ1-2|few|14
TGTGCCAGCAGCCTGGACAGACTGCATGCTGGCTACACCTTC
CASSLDRLHAGYTF